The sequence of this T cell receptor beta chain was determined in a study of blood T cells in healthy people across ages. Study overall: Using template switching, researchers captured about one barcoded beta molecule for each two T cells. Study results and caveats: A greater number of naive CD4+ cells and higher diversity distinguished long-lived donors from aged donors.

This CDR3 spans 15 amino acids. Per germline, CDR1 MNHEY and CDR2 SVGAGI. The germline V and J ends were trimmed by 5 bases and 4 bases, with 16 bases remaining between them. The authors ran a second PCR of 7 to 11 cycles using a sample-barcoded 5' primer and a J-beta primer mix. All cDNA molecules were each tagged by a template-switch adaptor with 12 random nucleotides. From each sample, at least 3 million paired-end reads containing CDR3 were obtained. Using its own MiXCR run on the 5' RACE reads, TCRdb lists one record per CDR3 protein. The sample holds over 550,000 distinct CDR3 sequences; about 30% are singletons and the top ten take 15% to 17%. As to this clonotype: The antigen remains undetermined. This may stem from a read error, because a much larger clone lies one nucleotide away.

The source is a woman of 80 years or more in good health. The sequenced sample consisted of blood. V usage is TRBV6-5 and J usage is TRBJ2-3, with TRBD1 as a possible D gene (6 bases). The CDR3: CASSQVRGEADTQYF. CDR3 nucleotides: TGTGCCAGCAGTCAGGTCAGGGGTGAGGCAGATACGCAGTATTTT.